The source of this T cell receptor (beta chain) is a study of T cell responses to AZD1222 COVID-19 vaccine. Study outcomes and limitations: Females outnumbered males among donors, who were mostly white British; clonal diversity was possibly underestimated. Only 5 or 6 people who got AZD1222 tested seropositive at baseline. Spike as a whole was targeted by vaccine-associated CD4 TCRs, dominant at 160-218 and 743-854.

The CDR3 is 16 residues long. The germline CDR1 and CDR2 sequences are LGHDT and YNNKEL (reference sequence). Repertoires were generated with immunoSEQ multiplex PCR, while TCRdb's copy carries only in-frame clones and drops some. The sample consists of approximately 82,000 clones, 90% of them appearing once. Comments on this clone: Its specificity is unknown. A far larger clone is one nucleotide away, so this likely arose from a read error.

The source was peripheral blood, collected on day 0 of AZD1222 vaccination. This clonotype was obtained from an adult in good health. The chain combines TRBV3-1 (or the pseudogene TRBV3-2) with TRBJ2-5; a possible D gene is TRBD1 (6 bases). The CDR3 reads CARSQGFGGRGETQYF. CDR3 nucleotides: TGTGCCCGCAGCCAAGGATTTGGGGGCCGGGGAGAGACCCAGTACTTC.